This TCR beta chain was observed in a study of shared clonotypes between healthy human individuals (dated by TCRdb to the early 2020s). For the study in its entirety: A few men and a couple of women, aged 18 to 49 years, made up the cohort. To estimate repertoire size and how much clonotypes are shared between individuals, the study performed deep sequencing of blood TCR repertoires from a few healthy adults. Different laboratories and diverse techniques were used to prepare libraries and sequence TCR repertoires, to increase sequencing depth and limit assay-specific biases. For each donor, CD4 naive and CD4 memory were each run on three plates, CD8 naive on two plates, and CD8 memory on one plate. Leukapheresis yielded between about 0.94 and 10 billion PBMCs per donor.

Donors were healthy HIV-negative adults with no recently reported acute infections or vaccinations. All donors were Caucasian adults living in Nashville, Tennessee, USA. CD8 memory samples combined magnetically selected CD45RO+ cells with CCR7-negative CD45RA+ effector memory (TemRA) cells. Blood was collected by leukapheresis, and PBMCs were isolated by Ficoll-Histopaque density gradient centrifugation and then cryopreserved in liquid nitrogen vapor phase. Analytical flow cytometry was used to check the purity and quantity of every magnetically sorted T cell population. Genomic DNA was isolated from each sorted fraction and quantified by UV absorbance on a Nanodrop 2000c. Concerning this clone: This receptor's antigen is unknown. No base-level quality is on record; no much larger clone is a single base apart.

The paper as a whole reports these results and caveats: Higher generation probabilities were observed for clonotypes shared by all four sorted-subset donors than for non-shared clonotypes. The small number of donors limited the genetic and exposure-history diversity represented. Pairwise subsampling led to the expectation that sequencing depth would affect the degree of clonotype sharing among donors. Sampling was restricted to blood, and TCR repertoires in tissue are likely to differ from TCR repertoires in blood. Even with the large sequencing depth, rarefaction of the sorted-subset datasets indicated that sequencing was incomplete. Estimated clonotype richness was generally larger for naive than for memory subsets. Sharing across several donors was observed for about 5% of naive CD4, 3.5% of naive CD8, 2% to 2.5% of memory CD4, and roughly 0.4% of memory CD8 clonotypes.

TCR CDR3 regions were amplified from genomic DNA by multiplex PCR using the deep immunoSEQ assay. Extracted genomic DNA from each cell subset was distributed evenly across all wells of several immunoSEQ 96-well plates, and each plate was treated as a replicate. For sorted subsets, roughly 190 ng of genomic DNA, equivalent to around 30,000 T cell genomes, went into each replicate PCR. Purified libraries were measured with a Qubit 3.0 fluorometer, size-checked on a Bioanalyzer 2100, and measured again with the KAPA Library Quantification kit. A separate single-read 150-cycle Illumina NextSeq 550 flow cell was used to sequence each immunoSEQ 96-well plate. Per the source publication's procedure: Because the immunoSEQ output held only junctional sequences and lacked quality scores, the filtering could not match the filtering applied to full-length reads. To assign V/J genes and CDR3, sequences were annotated against IMGT germline references using PyIR, a Python wrapper for IgBLAST v1.9. Reads were removed for weak V/J assignments (E-value above 1e-6), missing CDR3, stop codons, out-of-frame junctions, or ambiguous translated residues. V3J clonotypes were defined by identical inferred V gene, J gene, and CDR3 amino acid sequence. The percentage overlap between two repertoires was calculated by dividing the number of shared unique clonotypes by the size of the smaller repertoire. RTK rarefaction, the Chao1 estimator, and Recon v2.1 estimates of unobserved clonotypes were used to assess repertoire richness. Generation probabilities were computed with OLGA for all TCRbeta clonotypes obtained by the gDNA method from a few donors. This is the immuneACCESS table as TCRdb keeps it, with only in-frame sequences that have V and J called. A part of the clones is gone; compared with another copy, unresolved V genes explain less than half, and the rest is unexplained. Clonal size and the V and J genes are those of that table, whereas D and trimming came from the DNA. The sample data list roughly 660,000 clones, and about 90% of these were observed just once. The top ten clones comprise about 33% of the sample.

The receptor was derived from a man younger than 35 in good health. Some clones in this sample may be carry-over from other donors' samples. Sequenced input: memory CD8+ T cells from PBMCs. The intended sense of this specimen's cell subset or site label: CD45RO+ cells pooled with CCR7-negative TemRA cells.

The CDR3 is CASSVGTVPYEQYF. The DNA sequence is as follows: TGTGCCAGCAGCGTAGGGACCGTACCCTACGAGCAGTACTTC. Here the chain combines TRBV7-3 and TRBJ2-7; the D region may be TRBD1 or TRBD2, each matching 5 bases equally. The germline V gene specifies SGHTA as CDR1 and FQGTGA as CDR2. Spanning cysteine to phenylalanine, the CDR3 consists of 14 amino acids. CDR3 DNA only is kept here, 42 bases in frame from base 1. Deletion took 5 bases off V and 2 bases off J, with a span of 13 bases between the germline ends.